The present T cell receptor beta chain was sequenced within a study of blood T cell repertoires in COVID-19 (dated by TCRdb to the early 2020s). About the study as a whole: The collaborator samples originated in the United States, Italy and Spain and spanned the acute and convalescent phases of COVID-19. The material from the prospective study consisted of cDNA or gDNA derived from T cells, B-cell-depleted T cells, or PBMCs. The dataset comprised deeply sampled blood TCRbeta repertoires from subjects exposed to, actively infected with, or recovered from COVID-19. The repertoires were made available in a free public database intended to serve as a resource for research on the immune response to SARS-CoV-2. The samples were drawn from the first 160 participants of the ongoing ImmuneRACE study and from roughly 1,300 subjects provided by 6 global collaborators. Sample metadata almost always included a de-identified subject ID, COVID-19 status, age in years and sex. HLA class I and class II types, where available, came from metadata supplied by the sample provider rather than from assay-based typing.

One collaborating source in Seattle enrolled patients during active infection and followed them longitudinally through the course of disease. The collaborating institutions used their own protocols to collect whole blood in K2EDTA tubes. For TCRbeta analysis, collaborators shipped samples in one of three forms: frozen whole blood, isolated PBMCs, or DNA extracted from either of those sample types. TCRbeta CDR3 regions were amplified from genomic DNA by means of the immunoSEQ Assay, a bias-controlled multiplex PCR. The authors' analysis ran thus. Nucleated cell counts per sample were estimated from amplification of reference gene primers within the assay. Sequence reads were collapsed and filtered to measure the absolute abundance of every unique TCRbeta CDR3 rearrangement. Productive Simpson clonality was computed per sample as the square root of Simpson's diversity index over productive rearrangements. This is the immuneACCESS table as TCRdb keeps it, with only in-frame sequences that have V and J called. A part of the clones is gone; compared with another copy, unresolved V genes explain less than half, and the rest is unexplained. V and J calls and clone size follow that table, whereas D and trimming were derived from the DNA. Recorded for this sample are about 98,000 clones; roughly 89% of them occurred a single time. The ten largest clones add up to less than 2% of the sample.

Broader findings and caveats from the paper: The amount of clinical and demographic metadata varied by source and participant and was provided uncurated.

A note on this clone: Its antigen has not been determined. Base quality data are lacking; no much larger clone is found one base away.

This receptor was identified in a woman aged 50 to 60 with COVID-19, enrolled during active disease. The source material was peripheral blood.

The nucleotide sequence reads as follows: TGTGCCAGCAGCTTAAAAGCGGGGGGGCCCAAAACAGATACGCAGTATTTT. Its protein is CASSLKAGGPKTDTQYF. The chain joins TRBV7-9 to TRBJ2-3, and 10 bases in between align with TRBD2. V has 2 bases trimmed and J has 3 bases trimmed; junction bases matching no gene number 8. Counted from cysteine to phenylalanine, this CDR3 has 17 amino acids. Just the 51-base CDR3 DNA is kept, in frame starting at base 1. CDR1 and CDR2 are read off the germline V gene (reference sequence) as SEHNR and FQNEAQ.